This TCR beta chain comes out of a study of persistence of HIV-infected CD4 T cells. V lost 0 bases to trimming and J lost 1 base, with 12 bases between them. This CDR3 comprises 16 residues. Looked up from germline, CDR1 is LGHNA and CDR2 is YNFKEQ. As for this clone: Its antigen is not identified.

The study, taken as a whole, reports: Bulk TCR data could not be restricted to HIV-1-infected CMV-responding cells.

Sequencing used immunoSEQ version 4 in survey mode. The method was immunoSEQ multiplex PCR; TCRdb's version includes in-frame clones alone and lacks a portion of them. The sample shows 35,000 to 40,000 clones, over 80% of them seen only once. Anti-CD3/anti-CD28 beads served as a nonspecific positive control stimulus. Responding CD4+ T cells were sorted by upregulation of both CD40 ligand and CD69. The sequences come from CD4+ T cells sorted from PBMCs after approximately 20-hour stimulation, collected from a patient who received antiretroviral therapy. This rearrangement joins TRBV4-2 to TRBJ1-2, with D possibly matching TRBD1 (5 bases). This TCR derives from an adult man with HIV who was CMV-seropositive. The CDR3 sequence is CASSQEGSGVNYGYTF. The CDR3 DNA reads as TGTGCCAGCAGCCAAGAGGGTTCGGGGGTTAACTATGGCTACACCTTC.